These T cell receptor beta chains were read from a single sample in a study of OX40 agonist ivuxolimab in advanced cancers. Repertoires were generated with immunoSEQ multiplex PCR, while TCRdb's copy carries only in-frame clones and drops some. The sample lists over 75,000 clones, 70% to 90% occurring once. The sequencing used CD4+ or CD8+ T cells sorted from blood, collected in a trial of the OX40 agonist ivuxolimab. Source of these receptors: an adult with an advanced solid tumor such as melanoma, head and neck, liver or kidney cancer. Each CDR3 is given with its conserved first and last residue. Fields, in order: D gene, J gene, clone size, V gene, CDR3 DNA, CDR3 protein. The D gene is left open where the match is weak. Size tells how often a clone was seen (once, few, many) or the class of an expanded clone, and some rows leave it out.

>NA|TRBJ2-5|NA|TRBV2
TGTGCCAGCAGTGAAGACGGCGGAGAGACCCAGTACTTC
CASSEDGGETQYF
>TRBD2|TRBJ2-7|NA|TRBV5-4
TGTGCCAGCAGCCGACTAGCGGGACCCTACGAGCAGTACTTC
CASSRLAGPYEQYF
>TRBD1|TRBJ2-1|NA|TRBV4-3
TGCGCCAGCAGCCGAGACAGGGCCAATGAGCAGTTCTTC
CASSRDRANEQFF
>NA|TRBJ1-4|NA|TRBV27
TGTGCCAGCAGGGGTTCAACTAATGAAAAACTGTTTTTT
CASRGSTNEKLFF
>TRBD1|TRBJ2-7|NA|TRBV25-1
TGTGCCAGCAGGACAGGGGGAGGCTACGAGCAGTACTTC
CASRTGGGYEQYF
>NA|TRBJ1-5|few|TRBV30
TGTGCCTGGAGTGTCCCACTGTGGGGCACCAATCAGCCCCAGCATTTT
CAWSVPLWGTNQPQHF
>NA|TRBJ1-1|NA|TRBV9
TGTGCCAGCAGCCCAGAGGACGGGAGAGCTTTCTTT
CASSPEDGRAFF
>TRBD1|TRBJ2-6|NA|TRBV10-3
TGTGCCATCAGTGTGGGGACAGCGAACTCTGGGGCCAACGTCCTGACTTTC
CAISVGTANSGANVLTF
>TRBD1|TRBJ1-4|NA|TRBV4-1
TGCGCCAGCAGCCACCGGGACAGGACTGAAAAACTGTTTTTT
CASSHRDRTEKLFF
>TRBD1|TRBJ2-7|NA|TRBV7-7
TGTGCTAGCAGCTTCGGGACAGGTCCCTACGAGCAGTACTTC
CASSFGTGPYEQYF
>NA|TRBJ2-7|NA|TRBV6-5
TGTGCCAGCAGTTACTCGACAGGTGTATCCTACGAGCAGTACTTC
CASSYSTGVSYEQYF
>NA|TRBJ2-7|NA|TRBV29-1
TGCAGCGTTGCAAGGGGTAGCGACGAGCAGTACTTC
CSVARGSDEQYF
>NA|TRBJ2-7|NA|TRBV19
TGTGCCAGTAGTATAGGGGGCCGCACGGGCGAGCAGTACTTC
CASSIGGRTGEQYF
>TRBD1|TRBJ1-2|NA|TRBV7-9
TGTGCCAGCAGCCTACAGGGGCCCTATGGCTACACCTTC
CASSLQGPYGYTF
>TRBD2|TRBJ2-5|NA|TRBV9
TGTGCCAGCAGCGTAGCGGCTAGCGGGAGACAGGAGACCCAGTACTTC
CASSVAASGRQETQYF
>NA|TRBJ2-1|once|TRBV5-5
TGTGCCAGCAGCCCGTTCGGGGACGCCGGGAATGAGCAGTTCTTC
CASSPFGDAGNEQFF
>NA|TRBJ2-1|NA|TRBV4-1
TGCGCCAGCAGCCAAGAAAGGGCCCGGGAGCAGTTCTTC
CASSQERAREQFF
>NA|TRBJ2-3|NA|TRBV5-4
TGTGCCAGCAGCTCAGGACGGAGGGGGGATACGCAGTATTTT
CASSSGRRGDTQYF
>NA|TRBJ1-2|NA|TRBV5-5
TGTGCCAGCAGCCGGGACACAGCTAACTATGGCTACACCTTC
CASSRDTANYGYTF
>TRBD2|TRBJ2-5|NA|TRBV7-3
TGTGCCAGCAGCGTCGGGACTAGCGGGGGAGAGACCCAGTACTTC
CASSVGTSGGETQYF
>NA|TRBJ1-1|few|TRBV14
TGTGCCAGCAGCCAATCGGGAGGAGTTGAAGCTTTCTTT
CASSQSGGVEAFF
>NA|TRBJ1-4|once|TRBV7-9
TGTGCCAGCAAGTGGGGGACAACTAATGAAAAACTGTTTTTT
CASKWGTTNEKLFF
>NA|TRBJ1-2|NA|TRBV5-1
TGCGCCAGCAGCTTGAACAGGGACCCGCCTAACTATGGCTACACCTTC
CASSLNRDPPNYGYTF
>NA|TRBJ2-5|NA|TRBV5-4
TGTGCCAGCAGCTTGGAAGGGTTTAAGACCCAGTACTTC
CASSLEGFKTQYF
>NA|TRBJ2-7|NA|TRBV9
TGTGCCAGCAGCAGAACAGGAAACTCCTACGAGCAGTACTTC
CASSRTGNSYEQYF
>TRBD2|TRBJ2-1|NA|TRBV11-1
TGTGCCAGCAGCTCTGGACTAGTGGCTGAGCAGTTCTTC
CASSSGLVAEQFF
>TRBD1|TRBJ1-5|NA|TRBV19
TGTGCCAGTAGTCGGGACAGGGACAATCAGCCCCAGCATTTT
CASSRDRDNQPQHF
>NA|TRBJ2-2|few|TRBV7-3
TGTGCCAGCAGCTTAGGACTTCTCACCGGGGAGCTGTTTTTT
CASSLGLLTGELFF
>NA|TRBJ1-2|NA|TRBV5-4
TGTGCCAGCAGCCCCATTGGGGGTACTGGCTACACCTTC
CASSPIGGTGYTF
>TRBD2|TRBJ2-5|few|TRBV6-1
TGTGCCAGCAGTGCCATAGCGGGAGGTTACTCGGGAGAGACCCAGTACTTC
CASSAIAGGYSGETQYF
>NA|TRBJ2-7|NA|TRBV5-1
TGCGCCAGCAGCTTGTCAGGACCCTACTACGAGCAGTACTTC
CASSLSGPYYEQYF
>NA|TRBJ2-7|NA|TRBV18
TGTGCCAGCTCACCGCTCCCCTACGAGCAGTACTTC
CASSPLPYEQYF
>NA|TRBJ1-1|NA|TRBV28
TGTGCCAGCAGTCCCCCCGCGGTGGGGACTGAAGCTTTCTTT
CASSPPAVGTEAFF
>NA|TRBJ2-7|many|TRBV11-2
TGTGCCAGCAGCTTAGGTGGGGCCAACTACGAGCAGTACTTC
CASSLGGANYEQYF
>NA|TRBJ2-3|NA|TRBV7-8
TGTGCCAGCAGCTCCCAGTTCGAAGATACGCAGTATTTT
CASSSQFEDTQYF
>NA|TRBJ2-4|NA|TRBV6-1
TGTGCCAGCAGTAGTATGGCCAAAAACATTCAGTACTTC
CASSSMAKNIQYF
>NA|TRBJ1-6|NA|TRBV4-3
TGCGCCAGCAGCCAAGGGCGAAGAAATTCACCCCTCCACTTT
CASSQGRRNSPLHF
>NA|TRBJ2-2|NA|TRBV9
TGTGCCAGCAGCGTTGAAGCGGGCACCACCGGGGAGCTGTTTTTT
CASSVEAGTTGELFF